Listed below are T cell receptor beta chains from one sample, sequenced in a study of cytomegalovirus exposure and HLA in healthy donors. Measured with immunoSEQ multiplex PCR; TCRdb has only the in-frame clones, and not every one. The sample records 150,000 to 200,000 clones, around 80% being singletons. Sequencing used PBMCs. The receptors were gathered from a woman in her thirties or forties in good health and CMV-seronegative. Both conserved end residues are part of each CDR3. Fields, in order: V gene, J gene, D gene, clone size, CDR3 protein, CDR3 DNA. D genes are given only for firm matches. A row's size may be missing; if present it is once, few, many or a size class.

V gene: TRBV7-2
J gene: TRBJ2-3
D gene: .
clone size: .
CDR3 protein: CASSAERSQDTDTQYF
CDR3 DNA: TGTGCCAGCAGCGCAGAACGTTCTCAGGACACAGATACGCAGTATTTT

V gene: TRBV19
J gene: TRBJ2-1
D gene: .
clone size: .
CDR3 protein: CASSITTVPRGGQFF
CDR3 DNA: TGTGCCAGTAGTATAACTACGGTCCCGCGGGGCGGTCAGTTCTTC

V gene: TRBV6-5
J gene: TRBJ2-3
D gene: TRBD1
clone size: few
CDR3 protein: CASSRQGEITDTQYF
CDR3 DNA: TGTGCCAGCAGTAGACAGGGAGAAATCACAGATACGCAGTATTTT

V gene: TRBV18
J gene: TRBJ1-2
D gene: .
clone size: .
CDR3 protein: CASSPSGQLGGYTF
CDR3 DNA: TGTGCCAGCTCACCATCAGGTCAACTAGGGGGCTACACCTTC

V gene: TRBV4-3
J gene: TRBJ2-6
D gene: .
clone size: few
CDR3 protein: CASSPMAGWSSGANVLTF
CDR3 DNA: TGCGCCAGCAGCCCTATGGCAGGGTGGAGCTCTGGGGCCAACGTCCTGACTTTC

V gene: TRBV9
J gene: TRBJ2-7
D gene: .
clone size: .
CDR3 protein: CASSVLDYSEYEQYF
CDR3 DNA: TGTGCCAGCAGCGTATTGGACTATTCGGAATACGAGCAGTACTTC

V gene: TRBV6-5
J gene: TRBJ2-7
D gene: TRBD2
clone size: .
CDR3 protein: CASSSLAAYEQYF
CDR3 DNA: TGTGCCAGCAGCTCTCTAGCGGCCTACGAGCAGTACTTC

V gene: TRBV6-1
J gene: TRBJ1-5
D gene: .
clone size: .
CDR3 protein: CASSEAWGLQPQHF
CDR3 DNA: TGTGCCAGCAGTGAAGCGTGGGGGCTCCAGCCCCAGCATTTT

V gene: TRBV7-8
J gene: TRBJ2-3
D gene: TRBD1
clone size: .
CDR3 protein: CASSYGTGTDTQYF
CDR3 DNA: TGTGCCAGCAGCTATGGGACAGGGACAGATACGCAGTATTTT

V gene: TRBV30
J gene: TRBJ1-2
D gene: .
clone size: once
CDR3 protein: CAWSVRGTGYTF
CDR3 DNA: TGTGCCTGGAGTGTACGGGGGACTGGCTACACCTTC

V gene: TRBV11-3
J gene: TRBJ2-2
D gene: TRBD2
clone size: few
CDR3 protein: CASSLSGTTAGELFF
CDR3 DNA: TGTGCCAGCAGCCTCTCCGGGACTACAGCCGGGGAGCTGTTTTTT

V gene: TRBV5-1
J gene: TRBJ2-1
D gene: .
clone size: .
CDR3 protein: CASSPSGNGEQFF
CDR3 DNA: TGCGCCAGCAGCCCCTCAGGGAATGGCGAGCAGTTCTTC

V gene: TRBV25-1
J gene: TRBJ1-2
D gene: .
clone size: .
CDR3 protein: CASSSGGNYGYTF
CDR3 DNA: TGTGCCAGCAGTTCCGGGGGGAACTATGGCTACACCTTC

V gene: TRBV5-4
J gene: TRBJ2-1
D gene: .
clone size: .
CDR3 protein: CASMAPGEHNEQFF
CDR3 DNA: TGTGCCAGCATGGCCCCGGGAGAACACAATGAGCAGTTCTTC

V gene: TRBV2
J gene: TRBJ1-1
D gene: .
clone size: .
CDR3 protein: CARGGQALNTEAFF
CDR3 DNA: TGTGCCAGGGGGGGGCAGGCACTCAACACTGAAGCTTTCTTT

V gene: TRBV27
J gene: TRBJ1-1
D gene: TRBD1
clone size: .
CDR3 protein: CASSPVTGERGKAFF
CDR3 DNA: TGTGCCAGCAGTCCTGTGACAGGGGAGAGGGGGAAAGCTTTCTTT

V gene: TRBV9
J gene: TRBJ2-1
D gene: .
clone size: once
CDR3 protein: CASSGLARYNEQFF
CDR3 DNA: TGTGCCAGCAGCGGGTTAGCGAGGTACAATGAGCAGTTCTTC

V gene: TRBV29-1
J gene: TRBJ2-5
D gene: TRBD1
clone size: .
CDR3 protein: CSATQGGDAETQYF
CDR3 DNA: TGCAGCGCCACACAGGGGGGAGATGCAGAGACCCAGTACTTC

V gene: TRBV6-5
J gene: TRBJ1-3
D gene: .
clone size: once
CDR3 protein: CASSRQTGGGTTIYF
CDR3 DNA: TGTGCCAGCAGTCGCCAGACAGGAGGAGGAACCACCATATATTTT

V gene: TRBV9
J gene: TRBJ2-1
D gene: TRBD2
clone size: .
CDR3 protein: CASSVDPSGRNEQFF
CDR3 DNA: TGTGCCAGCAGCGTAGACCCTAGCGGGAGAAATGAGCAGTTCTTC

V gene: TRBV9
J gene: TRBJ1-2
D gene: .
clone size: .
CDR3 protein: CASSSRRDSSYGYTF
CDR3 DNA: TGTGCCAGCAGCTCCCGCCGGGACTCAAGCTATGGCTACACCTTC

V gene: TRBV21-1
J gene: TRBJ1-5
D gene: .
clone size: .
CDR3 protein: CATLRRGGCLSNQPQHF
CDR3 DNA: TGTGCCACCCTACGGAGGGGTGGGTGTTTGAGCAATCAGCCCCAGCATTTT

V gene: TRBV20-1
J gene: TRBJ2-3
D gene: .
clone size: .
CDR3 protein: CAPVSTDTQYF
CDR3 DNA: TGCGCGCCGGTTAGCACAGATACGCAGTATTTT

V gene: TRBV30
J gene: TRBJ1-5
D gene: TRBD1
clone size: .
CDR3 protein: CAWRGDRLDQPQHF
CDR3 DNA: TGTGCCTGGAGGGGGGACAGGTTGGATCAGCCCCAGCATTTT

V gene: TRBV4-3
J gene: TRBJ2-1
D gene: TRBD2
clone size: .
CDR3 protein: CASSHYLAGGIDEQFF
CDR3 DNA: TGCGCCAGCAGCCACTACCTAGCGGGAGGAATCGATGAGCAGTTCTTC

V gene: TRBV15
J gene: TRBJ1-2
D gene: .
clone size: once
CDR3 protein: CATSRDLGEKNYGYTF
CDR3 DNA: TGTGCCACCAGCAGAGATCTAGGGGAAAAGAACTATGGCTACACCTTC

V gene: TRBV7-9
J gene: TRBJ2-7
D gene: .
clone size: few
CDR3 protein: CASSVAGPTTYEQYF
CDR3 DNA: TGTGCCAGCAGCGTCGCGGGACCGACCACCTACGAGCAGTACTTC

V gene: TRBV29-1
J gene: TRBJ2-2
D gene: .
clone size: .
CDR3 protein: CSVGGLTNTGELFF
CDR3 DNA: TGCAGCGTTGGGGGACTTACCAACACCGGGGAGCTGTTTTTT

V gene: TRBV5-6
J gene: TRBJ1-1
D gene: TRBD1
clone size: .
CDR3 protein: CASSAGTENTEAFF
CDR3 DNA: TGTGCCAGCAGCGCCGGGACAGAGAACACTGAAGCTTTCTTT

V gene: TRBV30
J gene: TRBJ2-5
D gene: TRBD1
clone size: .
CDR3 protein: CAWSVRFRQGETQYF
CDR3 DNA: TGTGCCTGGAGTGTACGATTTCGACAGGGAGAGACCCAGTACTTC

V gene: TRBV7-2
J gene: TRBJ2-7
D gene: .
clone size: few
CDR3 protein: CASSRQSDYEQYF
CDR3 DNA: TGTGCCAGCAGCCGCCAGTCAGACTACGAGCAGTACTTC

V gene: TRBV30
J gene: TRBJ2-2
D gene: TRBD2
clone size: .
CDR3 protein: CAWSDVFAGGANGELFF
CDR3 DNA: TGTGCCTGGAGTGACGTTTTTGCGGGAGGTGCTAACGGGGAGCTGTTTTTT

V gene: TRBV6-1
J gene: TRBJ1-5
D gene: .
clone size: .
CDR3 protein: CASSDYLQGGQPQHF
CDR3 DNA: TGTGCCAGCAGTGACTACCTGCAGGGAGGGCAGCCCCAGCATTTT

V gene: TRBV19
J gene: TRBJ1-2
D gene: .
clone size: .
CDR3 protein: CASTPPLPSGLNYGYTF
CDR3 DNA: TGTGCCAGTACCCCCCCACTTCCTAGCGGCCTTAACTATGGCTACACCTTC

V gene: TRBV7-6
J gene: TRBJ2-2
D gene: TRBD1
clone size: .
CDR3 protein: CASSFRGQELFF
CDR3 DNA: TGTGCCAGCAGCTTCAGGGGGCAGGAGCTGTTTTTT

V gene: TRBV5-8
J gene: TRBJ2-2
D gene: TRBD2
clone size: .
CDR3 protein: CASSLLAGATGELFF
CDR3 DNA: TGTGCCAGCAGCTTGCTTGCGGGAGCCACCGGGGAGCTGTTTTTT

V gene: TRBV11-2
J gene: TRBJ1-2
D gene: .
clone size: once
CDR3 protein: CASSTLGGVGYTF
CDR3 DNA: TGTGCCAGCAGCACCCTGGGGGGGGTTGGCTACACCTTC

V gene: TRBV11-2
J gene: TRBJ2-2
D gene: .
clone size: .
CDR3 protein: CASSNPGAANTGELFF
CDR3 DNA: TGTGCCAGCAGTAATCCAGGGGCAGCGAACACCGGGGAGCTGTTTTTT

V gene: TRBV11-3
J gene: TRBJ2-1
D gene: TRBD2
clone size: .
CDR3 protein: CASQRERGYNEQFF
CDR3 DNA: TGTGCCAGTCAGAGGGAGCGGGGGTACAATGAGCAGTTCTTC

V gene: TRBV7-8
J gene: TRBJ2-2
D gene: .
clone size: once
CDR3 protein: CASSPAPGVTGELFF
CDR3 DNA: TGTGCCAGCAGCCCGGCCCCCGGAGTGACCGGGGAGCTGTTTTTT

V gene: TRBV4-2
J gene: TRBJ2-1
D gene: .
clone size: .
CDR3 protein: CASSQGLDNEQFF
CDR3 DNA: TGTGCCAGCAGCCAAGGACTCGACAATGAGCAGTTCTTC

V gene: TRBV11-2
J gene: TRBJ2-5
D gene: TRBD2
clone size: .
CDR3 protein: CASSFTGTSGSSQYF
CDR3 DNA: TGTGCCAGCAGCTTTACCGGGACTAGCGGGAGCAGCCAGTACTTC

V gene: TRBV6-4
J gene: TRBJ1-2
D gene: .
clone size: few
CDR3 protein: CASSAPGYGYTF
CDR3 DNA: TGTGCCAGCAGTGCCCCCGGGTATGGCTACACCTTC

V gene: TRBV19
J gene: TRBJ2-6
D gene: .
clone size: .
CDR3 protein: CASSSLSGANVLTF
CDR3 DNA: TGTGCCAGTAGTTCGTTATCTGGGGCCAACGTCCTGACTTTC

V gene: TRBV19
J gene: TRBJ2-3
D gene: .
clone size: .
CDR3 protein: CASSSTKHTQYF
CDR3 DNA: TGTGCCAGTAGTAGCACTAAACATACGCAGTATTTT

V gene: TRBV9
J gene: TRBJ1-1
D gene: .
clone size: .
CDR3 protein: CASSIQPTGGWAFF
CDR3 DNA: TGTGCCAGCAGCATCCAACCCACCGGGGGGTGGGCTTTCTTT

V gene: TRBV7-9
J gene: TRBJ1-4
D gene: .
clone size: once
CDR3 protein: CASSLKGGGEKLFF
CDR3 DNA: TGTGCCAGCAGCTTAAAGGGAGGAGGTGAAAAACTGTTTTTT

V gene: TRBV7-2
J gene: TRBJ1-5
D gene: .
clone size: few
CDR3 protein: CASSLGPTGQPQHF
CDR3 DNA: TGTGCCAGCAGCTTAGGGCCTACCGGGCAGCCCCAGCATTTT

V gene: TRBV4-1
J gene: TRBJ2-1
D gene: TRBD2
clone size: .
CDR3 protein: CASSQERLAGGGPGFF
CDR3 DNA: TGCGCCAGCAGCCAAGAACGACTAGCGGGAGGAGGACCAGGCTTCTTC

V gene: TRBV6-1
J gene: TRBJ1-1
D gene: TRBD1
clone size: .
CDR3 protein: CASSKVPGQGNTEAFF
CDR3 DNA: TGTGCCAGCAGTAAAGTACCGGGACAGGGGAACACTGAAGCTTTCTTT

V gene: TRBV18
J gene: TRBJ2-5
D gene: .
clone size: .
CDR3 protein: CASSRSGIGETQYF
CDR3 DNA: TGTGCCAGCTCACGATCGGGAATCGGGGAGACCCAGTACTTC

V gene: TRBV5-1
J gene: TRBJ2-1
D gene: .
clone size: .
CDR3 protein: CASSFGTYNEQFF
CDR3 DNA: TGCGCCAGCAGCTTCGGGACCTACAATGAGCAGTTCTTC

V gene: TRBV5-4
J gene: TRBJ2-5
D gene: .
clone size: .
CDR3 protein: CASKGGSETQYF
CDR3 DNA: TGTGCCAGCAAAGGTGGGAGTGAGACCCAGTACTTC

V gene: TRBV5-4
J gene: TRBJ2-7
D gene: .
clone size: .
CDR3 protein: CASSLRGKQYF
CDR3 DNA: TGTGCCAGCAGCTTGAGGGGCAAGCAGTACTTC

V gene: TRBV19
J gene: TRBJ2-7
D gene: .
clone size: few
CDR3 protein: CASSGVGVSYEQYF
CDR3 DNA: TGTGCCAGCTCGGGGGTGGGGGTCTCCTACGAGCAGTACTTC

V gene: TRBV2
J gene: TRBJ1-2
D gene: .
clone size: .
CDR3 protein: CASTPSRVYGYTF
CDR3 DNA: TGTGCCAGCACTCCGTCCCGAGTCTATGGCTACACCTTC

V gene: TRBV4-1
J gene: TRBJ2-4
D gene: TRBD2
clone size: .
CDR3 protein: CASSQDGGRNIQYF
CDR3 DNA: TGCGCCAGCAGCCAAGACGGCGGGAGGAACATTCAGTACTTC

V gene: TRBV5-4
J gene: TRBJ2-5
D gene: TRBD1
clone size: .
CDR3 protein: CASSLTGEETQYF
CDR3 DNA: TGTGCCAGCAGCCTTACAGGGGAAGAGACCCAGTACTTC

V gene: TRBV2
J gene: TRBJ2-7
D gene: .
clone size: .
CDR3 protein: CASSVRTQGYEQYF
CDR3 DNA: TGTGCCAGCAGTGTTAGGACCCAGGGGTACGAGCAGTACTTC